This entry lists 5 T cell receptor beta chains sequenced from one sample in a study of T-cell memory formation after mild COVID-19. TCRdb independently ran MiXCR on the 5' RACE reads; one entry per CDR3 protein. The sample has hundreds of thousands of distinct CDR3 sequences, about a sixth seen once; the top ten hold around 11%. Sample: PBMCs or a T cell subset sorted from them (not recorded which). The receptors derive from an adult woman who had mild COVID-19 (a few samples of this study predate the infection). Cell type and time point are not known.

Turning to this clonotype: A junction boundary mismatches the germline segment, possibly from a read error. The genes are TRBV12-3 or TRBV12-4 and TRBJ2-5, with 10 bases fitting TRBD2. CDR3 size: 14 residues. The CDR3 DNA reads as TGTGCCAGCAGTTTGGGACTAGCGATTAGGACCAAGTACTTC. Translated: CASSLGLAIRTKYF.

CDR3 nucleotides: TGCAGTGCTAGAGAGGCGGGGGGGCTCACAGATACGCAGTATTTT. Amino acids: CSAREAGGLTDTQYF. This chain connects TRBV20-1 to TRBJ2-3, with TRBD2 identical over 9 bases. Per germline, CDR1 DFQATT and CDR2 SNEGSKA (reference sequence). This CDR3 comprises 15 residues. The ends lost 0 bases at V and 2 bases at J; junction bases unmatched: 3.

In this sample, this clonotype turned up a few times. The chain combines TRBV29-1 with TRBJ2-1; 8 bases are shared with TRBD1. CDR3 length equals 11 residues. Germline trimming cut 7 bases from V and 8 bases from J; bases unmatched to any gene: 4. Germline-derived CDR1 and CDR2 are SQVTM and ANQGSEA. The CDR3: CSGTGFDEQFF. The CDR3 DNA sequence: TGCAGCGGGACAGGGTTCGATGAGCAGTTCTTC.

The V gene is TRBV5-1, the J gene TRBJ1-2; possible D gene TRBD1, 6 bases. Germline lookup yields CDR1 SGHRS and CDR2 YFSETQ. Trimming shortened V by 2 bases and J by 3 bases, and 14 bases separated the two germline ends. CDR3 size: 15 residues. The CDR3 here is CASSLNVRGDYGYTF. DNA of the CDR3: TGCGCCAGCAGCTTAAACGTCAGGGGCGACTATGGCTACACCTTC.

Details on this clonotype: The junction differs from germline at one of its ends, possibly a read error. V usage is TRBV9 and J usage is TRBJ2-5; no reliable D call. This CDR3 comprises 8 residues. From germline, CDR1 is SGDLS and CDR2 YYNGEE. The DNA for the CDR3 is TGTGCCAGCACACCCTTTGGATTC. This gives the protein CASTPFGF.